The 6 T cell receptor beta chains presented below share a single source sample, sequenced in a study of blood T cell repertoires in COVID-19. Assay: immunoSEQ multiplex PCR; the TCRdb copy retains only in-frame clones and omits some. The sample has about 270,000 clones, 88% seen once. What was sequenced was PBMCs or T cells enriched from blood (not recorded which). These TCRs come from a woman aged 60-75 years in a cohort exposed to, infected with or recovered from COVID-19 (not recorded which).

The genes are TRBV7-2 and TRBJ2-1; 9 bases are shared with TRBD1. From germline, CDR1 is SGHTA and CDR2 FQGNSA. This CDR3 contains 15 residues. V was pared by 5 bases and J by 4 bases, with 6 bases of the junction left unmatched. CDR3 sequence: CASSLQQGAYNEQFF. As DNA, the CDR3 is TGTGCCAGCAGCCTTCAACAGGGGGCATACAATGAGCAGTTCTTC.

The chain is built from TRBV19 and TRBJ2-7, with D maybe TRBD1 (6 bases). The ends were cut back, 1 base at V and 1 base at J, with 14 bases in the middle. The length of the CDR3 is 16 residues. Germline V gives CDR1 LNHDA, CDR2 SQIVND (reference sequence). CDR3 nucleotides: TGTGCCAGTAGTATAGCGGGACAATTCGGGTCCTACGAGCAGTACTTC. Its translation is CASSIAGQFGSYEQYF.

V gene TRBV10-1 combines with J gene TRBJ1-4; tentatively, D is TRBD1 (5 bases). The length of the CDR3 is 14 residues. V lost 5 bases, J lost 8 bases, and 15 bases lay in between. The germline gives CDR1 WNHNN, CDR2 SYGVQD (reference sequence). The CDR3 here is CASSSGTIREKLFF. CDR3 nucleotide sequence: TGCGCCAGCAGTTCAGGGACTATAAGGGAAAAACTGTTTTTT.

The chain uses TRBV29-1 and TRBJ1-1; D gene ambiguous. Germline V gene lookup returns CDR1 SQVTM and CDR2 ANQGSEA. The CDR3 totals 12 residues. The V end was cut by 7 bases, the J end by 0 bases, with 9 bases between. CDR3 DNA: TGCAGCGGAAAAACAGTGAACACTGAAGCTTTCTTT. Its protein product is CSGKTVNTEAFF.

The table lists this clone with a count of one. The chain joins TRBV6-5 to TRBJ1-2, with TRBD1 identical over 7 bases. The V segment lost 5 bases and the J segment 6 bases; nucleotides outside the gene matches: 12. The germline CDR1 and CDR2 sequences are MNHEY and SVGAGI. The CDR3 extends over 15 amino acids. CDR3 DNA: TGTGCCAGCAGTAGAAGGACAGGTGGTGTGGATGGCTACACCTTC. Translation gives CASSRRTGGVDGYTF.

CDR3 nucleotides: TGTGCCAGCAGTTACCAAGGACAGGGGGCGAACTATGGCTACACCTTC. Translating gives CASSYQGQGANYGYTF. This chain uses TRBV6-2 or TRBV6-3 with TRBJ1-2; the match to TRBD1 covers 11 bases. CDR1 MNHEY and CDR2 SVGEGT come from the germline V gene. V was pared by 2 bases and J by 2 bases, with 4 bases of the junction left unmatched. CDR3 length: 16 residues.